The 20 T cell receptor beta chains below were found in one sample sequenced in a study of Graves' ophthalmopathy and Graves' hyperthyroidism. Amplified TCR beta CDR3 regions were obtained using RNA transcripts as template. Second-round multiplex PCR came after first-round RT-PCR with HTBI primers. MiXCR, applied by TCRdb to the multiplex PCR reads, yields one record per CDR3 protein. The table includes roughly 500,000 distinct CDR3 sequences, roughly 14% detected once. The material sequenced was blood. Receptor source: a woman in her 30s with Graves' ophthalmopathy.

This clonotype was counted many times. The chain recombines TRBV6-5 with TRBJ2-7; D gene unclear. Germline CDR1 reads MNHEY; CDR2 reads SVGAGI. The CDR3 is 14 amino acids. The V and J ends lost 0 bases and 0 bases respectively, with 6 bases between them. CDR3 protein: CASSYSTDSYEQYF. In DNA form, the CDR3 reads TGTGCCAGCAGTTACTCGACGGACTCCTACGAGCAGTACTTC.

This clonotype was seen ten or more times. The CDR3 DNA sequence: TGTGCCAGTAGTATAGGGGGAACTTCTCACCAGTACTTC. This encodes CASSIGGTSHQYF. The V gene is TRBV19, the J gene TRBJ2-5, with D uncertain. Germline CDR1 LNHDA, CDR2 SQIVND (reference sequence). Trimming stripped 1 base from V and 10 bases from J, with 13 bases between. CDR3 length equals 13 residues.

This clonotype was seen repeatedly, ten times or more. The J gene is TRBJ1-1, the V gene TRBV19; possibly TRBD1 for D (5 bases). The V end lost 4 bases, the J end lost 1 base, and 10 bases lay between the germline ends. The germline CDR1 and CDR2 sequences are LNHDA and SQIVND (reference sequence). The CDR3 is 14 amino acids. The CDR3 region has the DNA TGTGCCAGTAGTACACAGGACCGGAACACTGAAGCTTTCTTT. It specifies CASSTQDRNTEAFF. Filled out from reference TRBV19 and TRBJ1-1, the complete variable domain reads DGGITQSPKYLFRKEGQNVTLSCEQNLNHDAMYWYRQDPGQGLRLIYYSQIVNDFQKGDIAEGYSVSREKKESFPLTVTSAQKNPTAFYLCASSTQDRNTEAFFGQGTRLTVV.

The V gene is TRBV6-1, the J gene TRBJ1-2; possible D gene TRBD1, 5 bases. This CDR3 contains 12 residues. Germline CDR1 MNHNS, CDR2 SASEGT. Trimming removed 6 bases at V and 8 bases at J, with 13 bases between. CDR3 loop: CASRAGMAGYTF. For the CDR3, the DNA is TGTGCCAGCAGGGCAGGGATGGCGGGCTACACCTTC.

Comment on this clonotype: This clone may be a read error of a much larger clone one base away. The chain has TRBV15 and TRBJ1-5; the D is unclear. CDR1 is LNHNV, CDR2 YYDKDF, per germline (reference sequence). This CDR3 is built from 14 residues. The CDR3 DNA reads TGTGCCTCCAGCAGAGATCGCATAAATCAGCCCCAGCATTTT. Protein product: CASSRDRINQPQHF.

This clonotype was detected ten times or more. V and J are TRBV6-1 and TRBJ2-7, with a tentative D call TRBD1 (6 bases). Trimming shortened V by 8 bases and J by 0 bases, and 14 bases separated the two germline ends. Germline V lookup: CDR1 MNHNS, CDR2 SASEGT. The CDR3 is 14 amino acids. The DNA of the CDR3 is TGTGCCAGCTATATCCAGGGGAGCTCCTACGAGCAGTACTTC. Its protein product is CASYIQGSSYEQYF.

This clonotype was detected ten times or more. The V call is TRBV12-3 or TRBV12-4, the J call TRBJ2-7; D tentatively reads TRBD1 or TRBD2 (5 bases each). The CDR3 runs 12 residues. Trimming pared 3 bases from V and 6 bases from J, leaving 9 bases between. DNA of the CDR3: TGTGCCAGCAGTTTGGGGGTAGGCGAGCAGTACTTC. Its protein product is CASSLGVGEQYF.

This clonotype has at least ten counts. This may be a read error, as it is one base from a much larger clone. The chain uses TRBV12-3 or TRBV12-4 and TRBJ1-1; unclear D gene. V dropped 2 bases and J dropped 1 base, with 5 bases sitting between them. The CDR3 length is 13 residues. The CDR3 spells CASSLQENTEAFF. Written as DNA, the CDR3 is TGTGCCAGCAGTTTACAGGAGAACACTGAAGCTTTCTTT.

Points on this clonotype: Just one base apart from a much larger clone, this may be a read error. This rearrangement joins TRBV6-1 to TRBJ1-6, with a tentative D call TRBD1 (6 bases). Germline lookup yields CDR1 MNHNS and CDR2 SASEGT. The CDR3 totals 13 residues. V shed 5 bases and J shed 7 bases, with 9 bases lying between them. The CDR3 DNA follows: TGTGCCAGCAGTTTGGGGGCCAATTCACCCCTCCACTTT. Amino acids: CASSLGANSPLHF.

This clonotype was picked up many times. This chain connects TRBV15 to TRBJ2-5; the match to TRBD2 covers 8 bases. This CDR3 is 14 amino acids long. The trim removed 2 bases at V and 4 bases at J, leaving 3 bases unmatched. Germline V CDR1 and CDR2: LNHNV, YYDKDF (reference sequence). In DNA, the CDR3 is TGTGCCACCAGCAGATCCCGGGGGGGAGAGACCCAGTACTTC. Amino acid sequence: CATSRSRGGETQYF.

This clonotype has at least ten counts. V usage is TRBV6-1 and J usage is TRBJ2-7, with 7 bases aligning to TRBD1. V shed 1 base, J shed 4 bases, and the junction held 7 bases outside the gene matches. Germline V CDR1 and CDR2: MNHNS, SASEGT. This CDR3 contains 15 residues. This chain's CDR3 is CASSEGDSTRYEQYF. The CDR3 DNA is TGTGCCAGCAGTGAAGGGGACAGTACTCGGTACGAGCAGTACTTC.

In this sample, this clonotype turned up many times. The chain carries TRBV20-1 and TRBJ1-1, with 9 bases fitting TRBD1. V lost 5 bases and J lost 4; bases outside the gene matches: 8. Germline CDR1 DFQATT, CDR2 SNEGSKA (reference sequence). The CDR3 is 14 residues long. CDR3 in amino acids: CSALIQGAVTEAFF. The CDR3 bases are TGCAGTGCTCTTATACAGGGGGCGGTCACTGAAGCTTTCTTT.

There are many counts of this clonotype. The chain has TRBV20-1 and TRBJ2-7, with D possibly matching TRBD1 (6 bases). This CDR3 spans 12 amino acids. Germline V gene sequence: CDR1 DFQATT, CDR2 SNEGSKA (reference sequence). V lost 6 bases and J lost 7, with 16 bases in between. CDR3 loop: CSAPETGYEQYF. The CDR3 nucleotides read TGCAGTGCCCCCGAGACAGGCTATGAGCAGTACTTC.

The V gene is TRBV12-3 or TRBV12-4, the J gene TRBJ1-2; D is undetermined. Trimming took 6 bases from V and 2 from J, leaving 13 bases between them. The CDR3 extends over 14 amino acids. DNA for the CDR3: TGTGCCAGCAGGCCTGTTGAGTCAAACTATGGCTACACCTTC. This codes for CASRPVESNYGYTF.

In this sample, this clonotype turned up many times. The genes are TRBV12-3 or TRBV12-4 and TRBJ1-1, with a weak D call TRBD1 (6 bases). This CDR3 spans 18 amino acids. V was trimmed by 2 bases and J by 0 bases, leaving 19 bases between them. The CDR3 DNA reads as TGTGCCAGCAGTTTATTAATTGGGGGGGCTAGGATGAACACTGAAGCTTTCTTT. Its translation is CASSLLIGGARMNTEAFF.

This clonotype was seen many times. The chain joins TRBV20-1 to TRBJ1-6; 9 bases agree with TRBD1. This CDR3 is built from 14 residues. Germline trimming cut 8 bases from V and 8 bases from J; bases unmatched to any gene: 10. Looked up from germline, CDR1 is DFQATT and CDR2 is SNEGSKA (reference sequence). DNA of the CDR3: TGCAGTTCTGGGACAGGGCAATATGATTCACCCCTCCACTTT. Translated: CSSGTGQYDSPLHF.

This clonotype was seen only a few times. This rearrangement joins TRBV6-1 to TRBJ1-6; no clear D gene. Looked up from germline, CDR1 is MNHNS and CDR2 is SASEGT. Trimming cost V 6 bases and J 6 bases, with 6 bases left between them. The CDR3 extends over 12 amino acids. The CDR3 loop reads CASSQLNSPLHF. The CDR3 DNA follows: TGTGCCAGCAGCCAACTTAATTCACCCCTCCACTTT.

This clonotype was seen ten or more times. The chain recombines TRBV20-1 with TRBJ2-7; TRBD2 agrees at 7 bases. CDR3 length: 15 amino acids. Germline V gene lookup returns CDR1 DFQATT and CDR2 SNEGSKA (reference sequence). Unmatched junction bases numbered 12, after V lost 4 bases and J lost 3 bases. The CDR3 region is CSAKDLGRGSYEQYF. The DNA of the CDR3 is TGCAGTGCTAAAGATCTGGGGAGGGGAAGCTACGAGCAGTACTTC.

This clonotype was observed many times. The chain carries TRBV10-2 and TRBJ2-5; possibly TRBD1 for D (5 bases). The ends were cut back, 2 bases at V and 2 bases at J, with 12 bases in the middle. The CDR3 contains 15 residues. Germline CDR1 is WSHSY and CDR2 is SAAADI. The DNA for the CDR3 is TGCGCCAGCAGTGAGAGGGGCCAGATACAAGAGACCCAGTACTTC. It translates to CASSERGQIQETQYF.

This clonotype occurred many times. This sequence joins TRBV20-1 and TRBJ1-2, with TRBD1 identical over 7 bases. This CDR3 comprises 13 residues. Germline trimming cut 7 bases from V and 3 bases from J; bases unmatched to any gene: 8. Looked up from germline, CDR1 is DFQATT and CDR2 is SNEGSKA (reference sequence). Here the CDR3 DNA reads TGCAGTGGCTCTAGGGGGCGCGACTATGGCTACACCTTC. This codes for CSGSRGRDYGYTF.